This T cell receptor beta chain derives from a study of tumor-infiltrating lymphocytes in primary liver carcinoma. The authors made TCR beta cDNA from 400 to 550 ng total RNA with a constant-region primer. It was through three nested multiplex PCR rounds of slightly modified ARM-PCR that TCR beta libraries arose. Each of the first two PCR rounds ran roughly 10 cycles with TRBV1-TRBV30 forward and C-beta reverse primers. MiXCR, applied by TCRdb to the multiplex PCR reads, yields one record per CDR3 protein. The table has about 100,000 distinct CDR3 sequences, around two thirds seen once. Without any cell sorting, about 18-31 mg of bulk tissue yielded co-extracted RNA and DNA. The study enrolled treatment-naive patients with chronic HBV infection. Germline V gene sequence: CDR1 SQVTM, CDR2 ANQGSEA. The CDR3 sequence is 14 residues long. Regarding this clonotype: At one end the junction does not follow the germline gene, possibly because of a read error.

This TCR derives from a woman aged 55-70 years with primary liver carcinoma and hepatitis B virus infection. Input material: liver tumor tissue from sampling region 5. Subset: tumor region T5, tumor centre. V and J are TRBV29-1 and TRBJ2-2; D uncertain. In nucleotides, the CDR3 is TGCGGTGTTTCAAAGTCCGGCGGCACCGAGGAGCTGTTTTTT. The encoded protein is CGVSKSGGTEELFF.